The 14 T cell receptor beta chains below were found in one sample sequenced in a study of blood T cell repertoires in COVID-19. The repertoire was sequenced with immunoSEQ multiplex PCR; TCRdb's copy has only in-frame clones and lacks some. Among 200,000 to 300,000 clones, roughly 80% were seen once, and the ten largest hold nearly 9%. Sequencing input: peripheral blood. The receptor source for this set is an elderly man with acute or convalescent COVID-19.

The V call is TRBV5-1, the J call TRBJ2-7, with 9 positions matching TRBD2. V lost 4 bases and J lost 4; bases outside the gene matches: 6. Germline CDR1 is SGHRS and CDR2 is YFSETQ. This CDR3 is 14 amino acids long. The CDR3 bases are TGCGCCAGCAGCACCGGGACTAGCCTATACGAGCAGTACTTC. Protein sequence: CASSTGTSLYEQYF.

This clone was found once. The V call is TRBV7-9, the J call TRBJ2-3; TRBD2 is a possible D gene (6 bases). The germline CDR1 and CDR2 sequences are SEHNR and FQNEAQ (reference sequence). Trimming removed 7 bases at V and 1 base at J, with 12 bases between. CDR3 size: 14 residues. The CDR3 loop is CASTKGGGTDTQYF. In DNA form, the CDR3 reads TGTGCCAGCACCAAAGGCGGGGGCACAGATACGCAGTATTTT. Filled out from reference TRBV7-9 and TRBJ2-3, the complete variable domain reads DTGVSQNPRHKITKRGQNVTFRCDPISEHNRLYWYRQTLGQGPEFLTYFQNEAQLEKSRLLSDRFSAERPKGSFSTLEIQRTEQGDSAMYLCASTKGGGTDTQYFGPGTRLTVL.

The gene calls are TRBV5-8 and TRBJ2-1; D not resolved. From germline, CDR1 is SGHTS and CDR2 YDEGEE. V gave up 0 bases and J gave up 7 bases, with 5 bases separating them. This CDR3 contains 12 residues. DNA of the CDR3: TGTGCCAGCAGCTTGGACAGAAATGAGCAGTTCTTC. It encodes CASSLDRNEQFF.

This clone was picked up one time. V gene TRBV2 combines with J gene TRBJ1-4; possibly TRBD1 for D (6 bases). Germline V lookup: CDR1 SNHLY, CDR2 FYNNEI. V was shortened by 8 bases and J by 8 bases, with 21 bases between the two germline ends. The CDR3 loop spans 15 amino acids. DNA for the CDR3: TGTGCCAGCTTCCATGGGGTACTCAGGGGCGAAAAACTGTTTTTT. This codes for CASFHGVLRGEKLFF. Supplemented by reference TRBV2 and TRBJ1-4, the full variable domain reads EPEVTQTPSHQVTQMGQEVILRCVPISNHLYFYWYRQILGQKVEFLVSFYNNEISEKSEIFDDQFSVERPDGSNFTLKIRSTKLEDSAMYFCASFHGVLRGEKLFFGSGTQLSVL.

The J gene is TRBJ1-1, the V gene TRBV6-5; D might be TRBD1 (5 bases). Trimming took 8 bases from V and 5 from J, leaving 21 bases between them. Germline lookup yields CDR1 MNHEY and CDR2 SVGAGI. The CDR3 spans 15 residues. The CDR3 nucleotides read TGTGCCAGCCTCCCAGGATGGGGCGCGGGGACTGAAGCTTTCTTT. Its protein product is CASLPGWGAGTEAFF.

The chain couples TRBV5-8 to TRBJ1-1; 11 bases match TRBD1. The CDR3 loop spans 17 amino acids. V lost 5 bases, J lost 0 bases, and 9 bases stayed unmatched. CDR1 and CDR2 (germline): SGHTS, YDEGEE. The CDR3 DNA is TGTGCCAGCAGGGGACAGGGGGACCACCGGATGAACACTGAAGCTTTCTTT. Residues: CASRGQGDHRMNTEAFF.

Here the CDR3 DNA reads TGCGCCAGCAGCACCCGTGGAGCGGGAGAAGAGACCCAGTACTTC. It codes for CASSTRGAGEETQYF. The gene calls are TRBV5-1 and TRBJ2-5; 8 bases are a match to TRBD2. The CDR3 extends over 15 amino acids. The germline CDR1 and CDR2 sequences are SGHRS and YFSETQ. V trimming: 4 bases; J trimming: 3 bases; junction bases outside the gene matches: 8.

The chain carries TRBV21-1 and TRBJ1-5; the table's D call, TRBD1, has no DNA check behind it. TRBV21-1 is noted as a pseudogene. The CDR3 totals 17 residues. The CDR3 spells CASSPSETGYSNQPQHF. CDR3 nucleotide sequence: TGTGCCAGCAGCCCGAGTGAGACAGGTTATAGCAATCAGCCCCAGCATTTT.

This clone was counted a few times. The V and J genes are TRBV15 and TRBJ2-1, with no clear D. The germline V gene has CDR1 LNHNV and CDR2 YYDKDF (reference sequence). V was clipped by 1 base and J by 5 bases, with 6 bases between them. The CDR3 extends over 13 amino acids. CDR3 DNA: TGTGCCACCAGCAGAGGAAGCGACAATGAGCAGTTCTTC. Residues: CATSRGSDNEQFF.

The chain couples TRBV4-1 to TRBJ2-7; 8 positions agree with TRBD1. The V gene's germline CDR1 is MGHRA and CDR2 YSYEKL. Trimming took 2 bases from V and 3 from J; bases not matched to a gene: 12. This CDR3 is 17 amino acids long. The CDR3 nucleotides are TGCGCCAGCAGCCAATCGGCGACAGGGGTTGGAAGCTACGAGCAGTACTTC. Protein sequence: CASSQSATGVGSYEQYF.

Only one count was recorded for this clone. V is TRBV9 and J is TRBJ2-1; TRBD2 matches 10 bases. V lost 0 bases and J lost 3; bases outside the gene matches: 0. The germline V gene encodes CDR1 SGDLS and CDR2 YYNGEE. The CDR3 sequence is 15 residues long. The CDR3 bases are TGTGCCAGCAGCGTAGGGACTAGCGGCTACAATGAGCAGTTCTTC. This codes for CASSVGTSGYNEQFF.

The chain employs TRBV6-5 and TRBJ2-5; D remains ambiguous. The CDR3 sequence is 12 residues long. Trimming removed 6 bases at V and 3 bases at J, with 8 bases between. Germline CDR1 and CDR2: MNHEY and SVGAGI. CDR3 loop: CASRTTEETQYF. For the CDR3, the DNA is TGTGCCAGCAGGACAACTGAAGAGACCCAGTACTTC.

The chain uses TRBV7-3 and TRBJ1-1; 7 bases match TRBD1. Losses at the gene ends were 0 bases for V and 5 bases for J; bases not matched to a gene: 3. Germline loops: CDR1 SGHTA, CDR2 FQGTGA. The CDR3 has 14 amino acids. CDR3 DNA: TGTGCCAGCAGCTTAACGGGACAGCTAACTGAAGCTTTCTTT. Encoded protein: CASSLTGQLTEAFF.

V and J are TRBV11-2 and TRBJ2-7; D perhaps matches TRBD2 (8 bases). Germline values: CDR1 SGHAT, CDR2 FQNNGV. CDR3 length: 14 residues. V was pared by 5 bases and J by 7 bases, with 18 bases between. The CDR3 bases are TGTGCCAGCAGCCTCCCCGGGAGGGGGCGAGAGCAGTACTTC. Protein product: CASSLPGRGREQYF.